What follows are 22 T cell receptor beta chains derived from one specimen sequenced in a study of graft-versus-host responses after intestinal transplantation. Only in-frame clones appear in the TCRdb table, and some are missing; sequencing was by immunoSEQ multiplex PCR. This sample has over 100,000 clones, with 90% to 95% found just once. No antigen has been assigned to these receptors. The specimen was unstimulated CD8+ T cells sorted from spleen or lymph node cells, collected before intestinal transplant. These receptors were obtained from a human donor who received an intestinal transplant.

In its sample, this clone was seen once. Different DNA sequences within this sample yield the same CDR3. V and J are TRBV5-1 and TRBJ2-7; 7 nucleotides match TRBD2. The CDR3 has 14 residues. Germline assignment: CDR1 SGHRS and CDR2 YFSETQ. V was clipped by 0 bases and J by 3 bases; unmatched bases: 3. The CDR3 protein is CASSLGGGGYEQYF. The CDR3 DNA follows: TGCGCCAGCAGCTTGGGGGGCGGGGGCTACGAGCAGTACTTC.

The rearrangement uses TRBV4-1 and TRBJ2-7; TRBD1 agrees at 7 bases. Germline lookup yields CDR1 MGHRA and CDR2 YSYEKL. V gave up 3 bases and J gave up 6 bases; unmatched junction bases: 8. The CDR3 runs 14 residues. CDR3 DNA sequence: TGCGCCAGCAGCCACGGGACAGCGGCCTCCGAGCAGTACTTC. The encoded protein is CASSHGTAASEQYF.

The CDR3 DNA is TGTGCCATCAAGGGGCCGGGACAGGGCGTCTACGAGCAGTACTTC. Translating it yields CAIKGPGQGVYEQYF. V gene TRBV10-3 combines with J gene TRBJ2-5; 9 bases are shared with TRBD1. The J call is in doubt because the DNA end fits TRBJ2-7 better. CDR1 and CDR2 from the germline V gene are ENHRY and SYGVKD. The CDR3 is 15 residues long.

The chain uses TRBV7-8 and TRBJ2-2; the D is unclear. The V end was cut by 3 bases, the J end by 1 base, with 6 bases between. Germline V CDR1 and CDR2: SGHVS, FQNEAQ. The CDR3 is 14 amino acids. CDR3 residues: CASSFRGNTGELFF. The CDR3 DNA reads as TGTGCCAGCAGCTTTCGCGGGAACACCGGGGAGCTGTTTTTT. The entire variable domain, with the rest obtained from reference TRBV7-8 and TRBJ2-2, is as follows: GAGVSQSPRYKVAKRGQDVALRCDPISGHVSLFWYQQALGQGPEFLTYFQNEAQLDKSGLPSDRFFAERPEGSVSTLKIQRTQQEDSAVYLCASSFRGNTGELFFGEGSRLTVL.

This chain links TRBV27 with TRBJ2-7; D gene uncertain. Germline CDR1 MNHEY, CDR2 SMNVEV (reference sequence). Trimming removed 3 bases from V and 4 bases from J, with 10 bases in between. This CDR3 comprises 13 residues. The CDR3 DNA reads as TGTGCCAGCAGTTTGGCCACGTCATACGAGCAGTACTTC. Its protein is CASSLATSYEQYF.

The rearrangement links TRBV5-6 to TRBJ1-1, with D maybe TRBD1 (5 bases). Per the germline V gene, CDR1 is SGHDT and CDR2 is YYEEEE. V shed 4 bases and J shed 8 bases, with 15 bases lying between them. This CDR3 is built from 13 residues. DNA of the CDR3: TGTGCCAGCAGCATATCCGGGGCCTGGGAAGCTTTCTTT. Its translation: CASSISGAWEAFF.

The V gene is TRBV28, the J gene TRBJ1-1, with D possibly TRBD1 on 5 matching bases. The CDR3 has 15 residues. Germline V CDR1 and CDR2: MDHEN, SYDVKM. V lost 5 bases to trimming and J lost 6 bases, with 19 bases between them. The CDR3 reads CASSPLAGRYAEAFF. The CDR3 bases are TGTGCCAGCAGTCCTCTAGCAGGGAGGTACGCTGAAGCTTTCTTT.

The J gene is TRBJ2-5, the V gene TRBV28; 7 nucleotides align to TRBD2. The CDR3 sequence is 15 residues long. Germline-derived CDR1 and CDR2 are MDHEN and SYDVKM. The trim removed 5 bases at V and 2 bases at J, leaving 8 bases unmatched. Here the CDR3 DNA reads TGTGCCAGCAGTCGCTCCGGGACTATACAAGAGACCCAGTACTTC. It encodes CASSRSGTIQETQYF. The full variable domain, completed using reference TRBV28 and TRBJ2-5, is DVKVTQSSRYLVKRTGEKVFLECVQDMDHENMFWYRQDPGLGLRLIYFSYDVKMKEKGDIPEGYSVSREKKERFSLILESASTNQTSMYLCASSRSGTIQETQYFGPGTRLLVL.

The count of this clone is one. This rearrangement joins TRBV11-2 to TRBJ2-1; 13 bases map to TRBD2. The junction had 6 bases not matched to a gene; V was cut back by 3 bases and J by 4 bases. CDR1 is SGHAT and CDR2 is FQNNGV in the germline V gene. The CDR3 totals 17 residues. CDR3 coding DNA: TGTGCCAGCAGCTTCACTAGCGGGAGGGATAGGTACAATGAGCAGTTCTTC. It codes for CASSFTSGRDRYNEQFF.

The chain couples TRBV4-2 to TRBJ2-7, with 7 nucleotides matching TRBD2. This CDR3 contains 15 residues. J gave up 3 bases and V 1 base, and 6 bases lay outside the gene matches. The V gene's germline CDR1 is LGHNA and CDR2 YNFKEQ. The CDR3 reads CASSQAIGEGYEQYF. CDR3 nucleotide sequence: TGTGCCAGCAGCCAAGCAATCGGGGAGGGCTACGAGCAGTACTTC.

This sequence joins TRBV7-8 and TRBJ2-3, with TRBD1 matching 9 bases. There are 16 residues in the CDR3. V trimming: 3 bases; J trimming: 1 base; junction bases outside the gene matches: 5. Germline V gene sequence: CDR1 SGHVS, CDR2 FQNEAQ. DNA for the CDR3: TGTGCCAGCAGCTTCGACAGGACAGGGGGCACAGATACGCAGTATTTT. Its protein product is CASSFDRTGGTDTQYF.

This chain links TRBV28 with TRBJ1-4, with 10 positions matching TRBD1. Unmatched junction bases numbered 8, after V lost 5 bases and J lost 8 bases. Looked up from germline, CDR1 is MDHEN and CDR2 is SYDVKM. CDR3 length: 15 amino acids. The CDR3 loop is CASSLLQGQGEKLFF. CDR3 bases: TGTGCCAGCAGTCTGTTACAGGGACAGGGGGAAAAACTGTTTTTT.

This clone was observed a few times. CDR3 nucleotides: TGTGCTAGTGGATCGGGAACTAGCGCTAACACCGGGGAGCTGTTTTTT. Translating it yields CASGSGTSANTGELFF. V usage is TRBV12-5 and J usage is TRBJ2-2; 7 bases match TRBD2. Trimming took 6 bases from V and 2 from J; bases not matched to a gene: 9. Germline-derived CDR1 and CDR2 are LGHNT and FRNRAP. The CDR3 loop spans 16 amino acids.

The chain has TRBV5-6 and TRBJ1-1, with TRBD1 matching 7 bases. Germline V gene lookup returns CDR1 SGHDT and CDR2 YYEEEE. The V gene end was trimmed by 4 bases and the J gene end by 6 bases; junction bases not matched to a gene: 3. The CDR3 is 12 amino acids. The CDR3 nucleotides are TGTGCCAGCAGCCCCCAGGGGGCTGAAGCTTTCTTT. Translation gives CASSPQGAEAFF.

The V call is TRBV4-3, the J call TRBJ2-7; D ambiguous. The germline gives CDR1 LGHNA, CDR2 YSLEER. The CDR3 has 13 amino acids. Trimming stripped 0 bases from V and 4 bases from J, with 7 bases between. CDR3: CASSQDRQYEQYF. CDR3 nucleotide sequence: TGCGCCAGCAGCCAAGATAGGCAGTACGAGCAGTACTTC.

The chain is built from TRBV19 and TRBJ2-1; TRBD2 matches at 9 bases. The V gene's germline CDR1 is LNHDA and CDR2 SQIVND (reference sequence). This CDR3 contains 14 residues. V was clipped by 4 bases and J by 2 bases; unmatched bases: 0. CDR3 in DNA: TGTGCCAGTAGTAGACTAGCGGCCTACAATGAGCAGTTCTTC. It codes for CASSRLAAYNEQFF.

The chain joins TRBV7-2 to TRBJ2-7; 13 positions agree with TRBD2. The CDR3 is 16 residues long. Germline loops: CDR1 SGHTA, CDR2 FQGNSA. With V trimmed by 3 bases and J by 3 bases, 5 bases remained unmatched. CDR3 in amino acids: CASSFGTSGVYYEQYF. The CDR3, as DNA: TGTGCCAGCAGCTTCGGGACTAGCGGGGTTTACTACGAGCAGTACTTC.

This chain uses TRBV30 with TRBJ1-1, with D unclear. CDR1 is GTSNPN, CDR2 SVGIG, per germline (reference sequence). This CDR3 has 10 amino acids. V was shortened by 8 bases and J by 2 bases, with 6 bases between the two germline ends. CDR3 in amino acids: CAGLNTEAFF. The CDR3 region has the DNA TGTGCCGGGCTAAACACTGAAGCTTTCTTT. The whole variable domain, remainder taken from reference TRBV30 and TRBJ1-1, is SQTIHQWPATLVQPVGSPLSLECTVEGTSNPNLYWYRQAAGRGLQLLFYSVGIGQISSEVPQNLSASRPQDRQFILSSKKLLLSDSGFYLCAGLNTEAFFGQGTRLTVV.

V and J are TRBV5-4 and TRBJ1-1; no reliable D call. The germline V gene encodes CDR1 SGHNT and CDR2 YYREEE (reference sequence). V lost 3 bases, J lost 0 bases, and 15 bases lay in between. The CDR3 length is 16 residues. The CDR3 DNA reads TGTGCCAGCAGCTGGGCTCCTCTTGGGATGAACACTGAAGCTTTCTTT. Translated: CASSWAPLGMNTEAFF.

As DNA, the CDR3 is TGTGCCAGCAGCCCCACCCCGAAGCGGATATCCTACGAGCAGTACTTC. Translation: CASSPTPKRISYEQYF. The chain is built from TRBV9 and TRBJ2-7; the D gene is possibly TRBD2 (5 bases). V lost 4 bases and J 1 base, leaving 18 bases between the germline ends. This CDR3 contains 16 residues. Germline CDR1 is SGDLS and CDR2 is YYNGEE.

This clone was found once. The chain couples TRBV30 to TRBJ2-1; 8 bases map to TRBD2. The CDR3 spans 15 residues. V trimming: 8 bases; J trimming: 8 bases; junction bases outside the gene matches: 17. CDR1 is GTSNPN, CDR2 SVGIG, per germline (reference sequence). The CDR3 DNA is TGTGCCCGTAACTTGGGGACTAGTCACTTGGATGAGCAGTTCTTC. It is translated as CARNLGTSHLDEQFF.

The rearrangement uses TRBV4-3 and TRBJ2-1, with D uncertain. Germline CDR1 and CDR2: LGHNA and YSLEER. V was clipped by 9 bases and J by 0 bases, with 9 bases between them. The CDR3 consists of 13 residues. In DNA form, the CDR3 reads TGCGCCAGTGGTAGCAGCTCCTACAATGAGCAGTTCTTC. Protein product: CASGSSSYNEQFF.